This passage covers 21 T cell receptor beta chains from one sample sequenced in a study of T cells in women clearing cervical HPV infection. Only in-frame clones appear in the TCRdb table, and some are missing; sequencing was by immunoSEQ multiplex PCR. This sample lists more than 20,000 clones; its ten largest clones have 24%. The sample consisted of blood buffy coat. All receptors derive from a woman aged 18 to 75 with a cervical HPV16 infection that either progressed to CIN3+ or cleared (not recorded which).

Turning to this clone: Read data end 3 residues before the CDR3 end; the end is taken from the germline J gene. This sequence joins TRBV10-1 and TRBJ2-3; a weak D match, TRBD2 (6 bases). Germline V gene lookup returns CDR1 WNHNN and CDR2 SYGVQD (reference sequence). The CDR3 is 16 amino acids. Between the trimmed V and J ends, which lost 3 bases and 8 bases, there was a span of 21 bases. CDR3 region: CASSEVERAPVATQYF. CDR3 bases read: TGCGCCAGCAGTGAAGTCGAGCGGGCTCCAGTGGCTACG.

Details on this clone: Read coverage stops 3 residues before the CDR3 terminus; the germline J gene supplies the remainder. The chain employs TRBV30 and TRBJ2-1; 11 bases agree with TRBD2. Germline CDR1 is GTSNPN and CDR2 is SVGIG (reference sequence). After removal of 2 bases from V and 4 bases from J, the junction contained 4 bases not matched to a gene. This CDR3 spans 15 amino acids. The CDR3 is CAWSYGTSGYNEQFF. The sequenced part of the CDR3 DNA is TGTGCCTGGAGTTACGGGACTAGCGGATACAATGAG.

About this clone: The observed sequence ends 3 residues before the CDR3 terminus, with the missing tail filled in from the germline J gene. The V and J genes are TRBV5-1 and TRBJ1-2; 7 bases are shared with TRBD1. The CDR3 covers 17 residues. The germline gives CDR1 SGHRS, CDR2 YFSETQ. CDR3 loop: CASNAHLSGQGVDVYTF. The part of the CDR3 DNA that was read is TGCGCCAGCAACGCGCATCTTTCCGGGCAGGGGGTTGATGTC.

The DNA read from the CDR3 is TGCAGCGTTGACGACAGTGGGGAAGGGCCC. Its protein product is CSVDDSGEGP. The full CDR3 protein is CSVDDSGEGPQHF. V and J are TRBV29-1 and TRBJ1-5; TRBD1 is a possible D gene (5 bases). The read finishes 3 residues shy of the CDR3 end, and the germline J gene is used to complete it. The germline V gene encodes CDR1 SQVTM and CDR2 ANQGSEA. The V end lost 3 bases, the J end lost 9 bases, and 15 bases lay between the germline ends. The CDR3 runs 13 residues.

A remark on this clone: The read ends 3 residues early relative to the CDR3; the germline J gene fills the gap. The genes are TRBV28 and TRBJ1-2; the D is unclear. Trimming took off 2 bases at V and 7 bases at J, with 11 bases between the two ends. The CDR3 is made up of 13 amino acids. The germline gives CDR1 MDHEN, CDR2 SYDVKM. CDR3 sequence reads: CASSLRVTSGYTF. Partial CDR3 DNA: TGTGCCAGCAGTTTAAGGGTGACAAGTGGC.

CDR3 DNA, as far as it was read: TGTGCCTGGAGGAAGGCAGGGTATGGC. Translated, it gives CAWRKAGYG. The entire CDR3 reads CAWRKAGYGYTF. V usage is TRBV30 and J usage is TRBJ1-2; TRBD1 might be the D (5 bases). The observed sequence ends 3 residues before the CDR3 terminus, with the missing tail filled in from the germline J gene. The V gene's germline CDR1 is GTSNPN and CDR2 SVGIG (reference sequence). The CDR3 covers 12 residues. V was pared by 3 bases and J by 5 bases, with 10 bases between.

Notes on this clone: The CDR3 end falls 3 residues outside the read, so it is completed with the germline J gene. The chain links TRBV5-1 to TRBJ1-2, with 10 bases aligning to TRBD1. This CDR3 is 14 amino acids long. V lost 4 bases and J lost 6; bases outside the gene matches: 6. Germline CDR1 is SGHRS and CDR2 is YFSETQ. The part of the CDR3 DNA that was read is TGCGCCAGCAGCACCGGGACAGGGGCCCATGGC. It is translated as CASSTGTGAHG. The full CDR3 reads CASSTGTGAHGYTF.

Concerning this clone: The read ends 3 residues early relative to the CDR3; the germline J gene fills the gap. The chain has TRBV2 and TRBJ1-5; no definite D call. The CDR3 has 13 residues. V lost 8 bases and J 0 bases, leaving 8 bases between the germline ends. The germline V gene encodes CDR1 SNHLY and CDR2 FYNNEI. The sequenced part of the CDR3 DNA is TGTGCCAGCTTATCGTATAGCAATCAGCCC. Protein sequence: CASLSYSNQP. The whole CDR3 protein is CASLSYSNQPQHF.

On this clone itself: Coverage ceases 3 residues before the CDR3 finishes, and the germline J gene fills in the end. The gene calls are TRBV4-1 and TRBJ2-7; possible D gene TRBD1, 6 bases. CDR1 is MGHRA, CDR2 YSYEKL, per germline. There are 15 residues in the CDR3. With 0 bases removed from V and 3 bases from J, the gap between germline ends came to 12 bases. This chain's CDR3 is CASSQDYRVYYEQYF. CDR3 bases read: TGCGCCAGCAGCCAAGATTACAGGGTTTACTACGAG.

Points on this clone: Read sequence stops 3 residues before the CDR3 end, and the germline J gene provides the missing end. This sequence joins TRBV5-1 and TRBJ2-3; perhaps TRBD1 as D (6 bases). Germline CDR1 reads SGHRS; CDR2 reads YFSETQ. V lost 7 bases and J lost 0, with 18 bases in between. This CDR3 has 16 amino acids. The CDR3: CASGLGTYASTDTQYF. The part of the CDR3 DNA that was read is TGCGCCAGCGGCCTGGGGACATATGCTAGCACAGATACG.

The covered CDR3 bases are TGTGCCAGCAGCCCCGCCCAGACAGATACC. Its protein is CASSPAQTDT. The entire CDR3 protein is CASSPAQTDTYTF. This rearrangement joins TRBV7-9 to TRBJ1-2, with D perhaps matching TRBD1 (5 bases). The read is 3 residues too short to cover the CDR3 end, so that end is filled in from the germline J gene. The CDR3 is 13 amino acids. Germline CDR1 is SEHNR and CDR2 is FQNEAQ (reference sequence).

Regarding this clone: The CDR3 goes on 3 residues after the read ends, and that part is filled in from the germline J gene. The chain recombines TRBV2 with TRBJ1-6; TRBD1 matches 7 bases. Germline trimming cut 8 bases from V and 7 bases from J; bases unmatched to any gene: 14. CDR1 is SNHLY and CDR2 is FYNNEI in the germline V gene. This CDR3 is built from 16 residues. CDR3 DNA (partial): TGTGCCAGCTGTATTTCCGGGACAGAAAACAATTCACCC. Protein: CASCISGTENNSP. The whole CDR3 protein is CASCISGTENNSPLHF.

Turning to this clone: The read stops 3 residues short of the end of the CDR3; the missing end is completed from the germline J gene. This rearrangement joins TRBV19 to TRBJ2-3; TRBD2 agrees at 9 bases. The trim removed 3 bases at V and 5 bases at J, leaving 6 bases unmatched. In germline, CDR1 is LNHDA, CDR2 SQIVND (reference sequence). This CDR3 region has 15 residues. Partial CDR3 DNA: TGTGCCAGTAGTATGGGTAGCGGGAGTGTAGATACG. It encodes CASSMGSGSVDT. The whole CDR3 protein is CASSMGSGSVDTQYF. Using reference TRBV19 and TRBJ2-3 for the parts outside the CDR3, the full variable domain is DGGITQSPKYLFRKEGQNVTLSCEQNLNHDAMYWYRQDPGQGLRLIYYSQIVNDFQKGDIAEGYSVSREKKESFPLTVTSAQKNPTAFYLCASSMGSGSVDTQYFGPGTRLTVL.

Incomplete CDR3 DNA: TGTGCCAGCTCACCTAGACTAGCTAGCACAGATACG. Its protein is CASSPRLASTDT. The whole CDR3 reads CASSPRLASTDTQYF. The chain combines TRBV18 with TRBJ2-3; 7 bases align to TRBD2. The read gets to within 3 residues of the CDR3 end, and the germline J gene fills in the rest. There are 15 residues in the CDR3. Germline-derived CDR1 and CDR2 are KGHSH and LQKENI. Trimming took 3 bases from V and 0 from J; bases not matched to a gene: 3.

Comments on this clone: The sequence runs out 3 residues before the end of the CDR3; the remainder is reconstructed from the germline J gene. The gene calls are TRBV18 and TRBJ1-1, with D unresolved. The ends were cut back, 2 bases at V and 2 bases at J, with 12 bases in the middle. The CDR3 runs to 15 residues. CDR1 KGHSH and CDR2 LQKENI come from the germline V gene. The covered CDR3 bases are TGTGCCAGCTCACCATCAACTCGTTATAACACTGAA. It translates to CASSPSTRYNTE. The entire CDR3 reads CASSPSTRYNTEAFF.

With regard to this clone: The CDR3 goes on 3 residues after the read ends, and that part is filled in from the germline J gene. The gene calls are TRBV6-1 and TRBJ2-3; possibly TRBD1 for D (5 bases). Trimming pared 2 bases from V and 5 bases from J, leaving 11 bases between. CDR1 and CDR2 from the germline V gene are MNHNS and SASEGT. The CDR3 contains 14 residues. CDR3 residues: CASSELNRLDTQYF. CDR3 DNA, as far as it was read: TGTGCCAGCAGTGAATTAAACAGGTTAGATACG.

About this clone itself: The CDR3 goes on 3 residues after the read ends, and that part is filled in from the germline J gene. The chain employs TRBV11-2 and TRBJ2-7; 7 bases align to TRBD2. With V trimmed by 0 bases and J by 6 bases, 5 bases remained unmatched. The CDR3 totals 14 residues. CDR1 is SGHAT, CDR2 FQNNGV, per germline. The DNA read from the CDR3 is TGTGCCAGCAGCTTAGAGTCGCGGGGGTCCGAG. Protein sequence: CASSLESRGSE. The full-length CDR3 reads as CASSLESRGSEQYF.

Of note for this clone: The read comes to an end 3 residues before the CDR3 does, leaving the germline J gene to fill in the end. The V and J genes are TRBV6-1 and TRBJ1-2; no clear D gene. CDR1 MNHNS and CDR2 SASEGT come from the germline V gene. The CDR3 is 13 amino acids. Trimming pared 2 bases from V and 6 bases from J, leaving 10 bases between. CDR3 DNA (partial): TGTGCCAGCAGTGAAAGGGTATCTGATGGC. Translation gives CASSERVSDG. The entire CDR3 protein is CASSERVSDGYTF.

A word on this clone: The read comes to an end 3 residues before the CDR3 does, leaving the germline J gene to fill in the end. The rearrangement joins TRBV16 to TRBJ2-7; tentative D call: TRBD1 (6 bases). V was shortened by 2 bases and J by 5 bases, with 22 bases between the two germline ends. The CDR3 consists of 17 residues. The germline CDR1 and CDR2 sequences are KGHSY and FQNENV. This CDR3 reads CASSQHPYYQGFDEQYF. CDR3 bases read: TGTGCCAGCAGCCAACACCCTTATTACCAGGGGTTCGACGAG.

As concerns this clone: Sequencing ends 3 residues short of the CDR3 end; the germline J gene provides the rest. This rearrangement joins TRBV7-3 to TRBJ2-3, with TRBD2 matching 7 bases. J was trimmed by 2 bases and V by 4 bases; bases with no gene match: 3. The CDR3 extends over 14 amino acids. CDR1 and CDR2 from the germline V gene are SGHTA and FQGTGA. The CDR3 loop reads CASSWGGTTDTQYF. CDR3 DNA (partial): TGTGCCAGCAGCTGGGGGGGAACCACAGATACG. Looking up the rest from reference TRBV7-3 and TRBJ2-3 gives the full variable domain: GAGVSQTPSNKVTEKGKYVELRCDPISGHTALYWYRQSLGQGPEFLIYFQGTGAADDSGLPNDRFFAVRPEGSVSTLKIQRTERGDSAVYLCASSWGGTTDTQYFGPGTRLTVL.

A word on this clone: Read data end 3 residues before the CDR3 end; the end is taken from the germline J gene. The V and J genes are TRBV28 and TRBJ1-1; unclear D gene. CDR3 size: 13 residues. CDR1 and CDR2 (germline): MDHEN, SYDVKM. The CDR3 here is CASYGDPPLPAFF. CDR3 bases read: TGTGCCAGCTACGGGGATCCCCCCTTGCCG.